This T cell receptor (beta chain) stems from a study of T cell responses to AZD1222 COVID-19 vaccine. Overall study results and limits: Among AZD1222 vaccinees, only 5 or 6 were seropositive at baseline. No day 14 peak samples; only post-peak repertoires were characterized.

Some clones are missing from TCRdb's copy, which holds only in-frame ones; the method was immunoSEQ multiplex PCR. The repertoire holds 74,000 or so clones, with 80% to 85% as singletons. As to this clone: What it binds is not known.

There are 11 residues in the CDR3. CDR1 SQVTM and CDR2 ANQGSEA come from the germline V gene. Trimming removed 4 bases from V and 6 bases from J, with 9 bases in between. Specimen: peripheral blood, collected on day 0 of AZD1222 vaccination. The origin of this receptor is an adult in good health. The chain carries TRBV29-1 and TRBJ1-2; perhaps TRBD1 as D (5 bases). CDR3 region: CSVVVTDGYTF. The CDR3 nucleotides are TGCAGCGTTGTCGTGACAGATGGCTACACCTTC.